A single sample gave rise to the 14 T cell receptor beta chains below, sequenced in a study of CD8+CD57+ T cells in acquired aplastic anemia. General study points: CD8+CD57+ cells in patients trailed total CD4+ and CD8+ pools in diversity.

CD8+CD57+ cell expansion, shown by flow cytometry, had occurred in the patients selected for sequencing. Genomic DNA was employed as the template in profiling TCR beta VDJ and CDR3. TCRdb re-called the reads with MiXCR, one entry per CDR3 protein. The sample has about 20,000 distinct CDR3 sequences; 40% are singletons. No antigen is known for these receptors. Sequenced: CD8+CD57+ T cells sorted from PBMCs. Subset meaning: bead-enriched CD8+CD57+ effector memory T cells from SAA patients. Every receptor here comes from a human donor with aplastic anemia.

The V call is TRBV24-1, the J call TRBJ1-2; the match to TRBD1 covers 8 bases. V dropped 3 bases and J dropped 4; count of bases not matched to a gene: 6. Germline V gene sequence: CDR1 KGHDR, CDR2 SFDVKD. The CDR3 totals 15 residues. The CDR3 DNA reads TGTGCCACCAGTGATCGCAAACAGGGGGGCTATGGCTACACCTTC. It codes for CATSDRKQGGYGYTF.

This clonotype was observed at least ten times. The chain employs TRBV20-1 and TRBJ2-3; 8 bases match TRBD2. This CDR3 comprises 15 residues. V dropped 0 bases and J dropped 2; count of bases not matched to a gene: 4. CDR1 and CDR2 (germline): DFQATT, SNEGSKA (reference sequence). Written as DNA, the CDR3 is TGCAGTGCTAGAGAACTAGCGGAACTCACAGATACGCAGTATTTT. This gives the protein CSARELAELTDTQYF.

Here the CDR3 reads CASSLAGSSGNTIYF. CDR3 nucleotides: TGTGCCAGCAGCTTAGCAGGGAGTAGTGGAAACACCATATATTTT. The V call is TRBV7-9, the J call TRBJ1-3, with unresolved D. Germline V gene sequence: CDR1 SEHNR, CDR2 FQNEAQ (reference sequence). V was shortened by 0 bases and J by 3 bases, with 9 bases between the two germline ends. The CDR3 has 15 residues.

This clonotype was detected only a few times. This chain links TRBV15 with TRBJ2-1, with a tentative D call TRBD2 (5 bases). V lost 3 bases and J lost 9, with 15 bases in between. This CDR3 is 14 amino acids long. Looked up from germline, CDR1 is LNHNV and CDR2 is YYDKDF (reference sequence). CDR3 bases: TGTGCCACCAGCAGGGACTCTTCCTTTACTGAGCAGTTCTTC. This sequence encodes CATSRDSSFTEQFF.

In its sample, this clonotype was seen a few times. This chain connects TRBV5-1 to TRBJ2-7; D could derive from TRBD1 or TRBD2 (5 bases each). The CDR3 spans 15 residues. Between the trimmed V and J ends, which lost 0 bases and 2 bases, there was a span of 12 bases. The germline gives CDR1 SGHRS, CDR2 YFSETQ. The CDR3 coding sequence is TGCGCCAGCAGCTTGGTAACAGGCGGGCCCTACGAGCAGTACTTC. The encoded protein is CASSLVTGGPYEQYF.

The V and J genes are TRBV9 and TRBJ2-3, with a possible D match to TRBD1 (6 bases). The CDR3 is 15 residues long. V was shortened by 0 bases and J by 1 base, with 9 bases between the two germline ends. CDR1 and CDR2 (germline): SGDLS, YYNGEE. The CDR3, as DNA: TGTGCCAGCAGCGTAGCTGAGGGGGGCACAGATACGCAGTATTTT. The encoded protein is CASSVAEGGTDTQYF.

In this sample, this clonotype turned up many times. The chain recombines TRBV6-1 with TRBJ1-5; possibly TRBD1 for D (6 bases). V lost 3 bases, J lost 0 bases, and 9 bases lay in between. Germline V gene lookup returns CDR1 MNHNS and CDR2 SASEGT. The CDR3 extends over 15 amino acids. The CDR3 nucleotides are TGTGCCAGCAGTGAGCGGGACATTAGCAATCAGCCCCAGCATTTT. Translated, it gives CASSERDISNQPQHF.

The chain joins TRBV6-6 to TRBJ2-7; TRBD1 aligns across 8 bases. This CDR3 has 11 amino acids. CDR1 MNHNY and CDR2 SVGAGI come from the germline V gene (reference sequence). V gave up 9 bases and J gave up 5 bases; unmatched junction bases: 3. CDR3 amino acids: CASGTGNEQYF. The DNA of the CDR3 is TGTGCCAGTGGGACAGGAAACGAGCAGTACTTC.

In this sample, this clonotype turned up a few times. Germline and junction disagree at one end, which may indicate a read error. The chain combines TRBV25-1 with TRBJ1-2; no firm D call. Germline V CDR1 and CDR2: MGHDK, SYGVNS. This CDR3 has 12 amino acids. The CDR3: CASNERNYGYTF. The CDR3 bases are TGTGCCAGCAATGAACGCAACTATGGCTACACCTTC.

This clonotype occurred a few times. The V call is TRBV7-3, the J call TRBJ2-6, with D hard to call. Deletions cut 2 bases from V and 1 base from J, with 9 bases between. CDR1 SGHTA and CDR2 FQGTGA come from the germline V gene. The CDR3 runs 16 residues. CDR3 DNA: TGTGCCAGCAGCTTATCATCTGGGTCTGGGGCCAACGTCCTGACTTTC. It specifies CASSLSSGSGANVLTF. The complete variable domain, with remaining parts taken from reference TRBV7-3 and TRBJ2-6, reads GAGVSQTPSNKVTEKGKYVELRCDPISGHTALYWYRQSLGQGPEFLIYFQGTGAADDSGLPNDRFFAVRPEGSVSTLKIQRTERGDSAVYLCASSLSSGSGANVLTFGAGSRLTVL.

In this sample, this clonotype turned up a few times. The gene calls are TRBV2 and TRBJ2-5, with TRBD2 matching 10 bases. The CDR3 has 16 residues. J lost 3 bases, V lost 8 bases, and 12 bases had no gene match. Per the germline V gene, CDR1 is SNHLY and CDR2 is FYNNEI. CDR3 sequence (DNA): TGTGCCAGCGGGGGAAGGACTAGCGGACCAAAAGAGACCCAGTACTTC. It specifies CASGGRTSGPKETQYF.

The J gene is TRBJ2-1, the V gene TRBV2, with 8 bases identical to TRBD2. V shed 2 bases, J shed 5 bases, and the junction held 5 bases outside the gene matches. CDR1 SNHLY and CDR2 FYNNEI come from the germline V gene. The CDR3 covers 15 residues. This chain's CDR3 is CASSESRGGDNEQFF. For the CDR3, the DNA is TGTGCCAGCAGTGAAAGTCGGGGGGGGGACAATGAGCAGTTCTTC.

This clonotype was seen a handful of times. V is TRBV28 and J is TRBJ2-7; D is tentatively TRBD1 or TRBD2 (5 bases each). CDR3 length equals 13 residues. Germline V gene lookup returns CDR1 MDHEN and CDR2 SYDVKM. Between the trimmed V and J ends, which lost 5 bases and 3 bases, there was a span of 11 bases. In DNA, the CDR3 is TGTGCCAGCAGTCCCGGGACGGGCTACGAGCAGTACTTC. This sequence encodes CASSPGTGYEQYF.

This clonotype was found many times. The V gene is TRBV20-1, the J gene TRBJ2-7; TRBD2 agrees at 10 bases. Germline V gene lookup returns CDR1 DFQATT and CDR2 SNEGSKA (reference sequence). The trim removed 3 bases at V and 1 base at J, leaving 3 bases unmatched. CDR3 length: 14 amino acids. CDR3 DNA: TGCAGTGCTAGTGGAGCGGGGGGGTCCTACGAGCAGTACTTC. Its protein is CSASGAGGSYEQYF.